This paragraph covers one T cell receptor beta chain sequence. Its cognate antigen is unknown. TCRdb keeps only in-frame clones here, not all; method: immunoSEQ multiplex PCR. This sample has 70,000 or so clones; over 60% occur once, and the top ten carry 2% to 2.5%. These data come from a study of OX40 agonist ivuxolimab in advanced cancers. Study-wide points: Average numbers of expanded clones were greater in CD8+ T cells than in CD4+. Partial responders treated at 0.1-3.0 mg/kg exhibited clonal expansion among the lowest measured.

Patients were excluded for autoimmune disease history or systemic immunosuppression. Peripheral blood came from all dose cohorts at three timepoints. The sample was CD4+ or CD8+ T cells sorted from blood, taken in a trial of the OX40 agonist ivuxolimab. The clonotype originates from an adult with an advanced solid tumor such as melanoma, head and neck, liver or kidney cancer.

The CDR3 DNA follows: TGTGCCAGCAGTTCACAGGGAATACCCTACGAGCAGTACTTC. Amino acid sequence: CASSSQGIPYEQYF. The J gene is TRBJ2-7, the V gene TRBV27, with D maybe TRBD1 (6 bases). The V and J ends lost 4 bases and 2 bases respectively, with 12 bases between them. The CDR3 sequence is 14 residues long. Germline V CDR1 and CDR2: MNHEY, SMNVEV (reference sequence).